This entry lists 9 T cell receptor beta chains sequenced from one sample in a study of shared clonotypes between healthy human individuals. Sequencing used immunoSEQ multiplex PCR; TCRdb keeps in-frame clones, though not all of them. Among about 380,000 clones listed, approximately 96% were seen once. Sequenced input: memory CD8+ T cells sorted from blood. The subset denotes: CD45RO+ cells pooled with CCR7-negative TemRA cells. These receptor sequences come from a man between 25 and 39 years old in good health.

The rearrangement links TRBV5-1 to TRBJ2-5; D tentatively reads TRBD1 or TRBD2 (5 bases each). Germline assignment: CDR1 SGHRS and CDR2 YFSETQ. The CDR3 length is 12 residues. V dropped 5 bases and J dropped 4 bases, with 9 bases sitting between them. In nucleotides, the CDR3 is TGCGCCAGCAGGGGGGAACTAGAGACCCAGTACTTC. It is translated as CASRGELETQYF.

This rearrangement joins TRBV19 to TRBJ1-5; D may be TRBD1 (5 bases). Deletions cut 0 bases from V and 6 bases from J, with 12 bases between. The CDR3 contains 15 residues. The germline gives CDR1 LNHDA, CDR2 SQIVND (reference sequence). The CDR3 reads CASSIDRGGGQPQHF. CDR3 nucleotide sequence: TGTGCCAGTAGTATAGATCGGGGGGGAGGTCAGCCCCAGCATTTT.

The chain carries TRBV30 and TRBJ2-3, with D possibly TRBD2 on 6 matching bases. The V end was cut by 7 bases, the J end by 2 bases, with 19 bases between. The germline V gene has CDR1 GTSNPN and CDR2 SVGIG (reference sequence). There are 15 residues in the CDR3. As DNA, the CDR3 is TGTGCCTTCTCGGAGGAGGGGACCCCCACAGATACGCAGTATTTT. This gives the protein CAFSEEGTPTDTQYF.

The V gene is TRBV5-6, the J gene TRBJ1-2; D possibly corresponds to TRBD1 (6 bases). V was shortened by 3 bases and J by 9 bases, with 12 bases between the two germline ends. The V gene's germline CDR1 is SGHDT and CDR2 YYEEEE. The length of the CDR3 is 12 residues. CDR3 region: CASSSGTPRYTF. The CDR3 DNA sequence: TGTGCCAGCAGCTCTGGGACACCTCGCTACACCTTC. The full variable domain, completed using reference TRBV5-6 and TRBJ1-2, is DAGVTQSPTHLIKTRGQQVTLRCSPKSGHDTVSWYQQALGQGPQFIFQYYEEEERQRGNFPDRFSGHQFPNYSSELNVNALLLGDSALYLCASSSGTPRYTFGSGTRLTVV.

The CDR3 DNA reads TGTGCCAGCAGTGAAGCGGACAGGGGAACGGCCCAGTACTTC. Protein product: CASSEADRGTAQYF. The chain is built from TRBV2 and TRBJ2-5; 9 nucleotides align to TRBD1. The V gene end was trimmed by 0 bases and the J gene end by 9 bases; junction bases not matched to a gene: 5. The CDR3 length is 14 residues. Germline V CDR1 and CDR2: SNHLY, FYNNEI.

This chain joins TRBV9 and TRBJ1-2, with TRBD1 matching over 11 bases. This CDR3 has 13 amino acids. Germline V gives CDR1 SGDLS, CDR2 YYNGEE. The V segment lost 3 bases and the J segment 8 bases; nucleotides outside the gene matches: 3. The CDR3 spells CASSEGTGGGYTF. Here the CDR3 DNA reads TGTGCCAGCAGCGAGGGGACAGGGGGAGGCTACACCTTC.

The chain links TRBV30 to TRBJ1-2; D is perhaps TRBD1 (5 bases). V shed 0 bases and J shed 5 bases, with 7 bases lying between them. The CDR3 is 12 amino acids. Germline V CDR1 and CDR2: GTSNPN, SVGIG (reference sequence). CDR3 coding DNA: TGTGCCTGGAGTGTACAGGATTATGGCTACACCTTC. It is translated as CAWSVQDYGYTF.

The chain links TRBV20-1 to TRBJ2-1; D is uncertain. V gave up 1 base and J gave up 9 bases, with 7 bases separating them. Germline lookup yields CDR1 DFQATT and CDR2 SNEGSKA (reference sequence). There are 11 residues in the CDR3. CDR3 nucleotide sequence: TGCAGTGCTAGAGTAAAGTTTGAGCAGTTCTTC. It is translated as CSARVKFEQFF.

This chain links TRBV2 with TRBJ2-3; 12 bases agree with TRBD2. The CDR3 contains 16 residues. Germline values: CDR1 SNHLY, CDR2 FYNNEI. Losses at the gene ends were 3 bases for V and 5 bases for J; bases not matched to a gene: 6. CDR3 sequence: CASSDHELAGGDTQYF. Here the CDR3 DNA reads TGTGCCAGCAGTGACCACGAACTAGCGGGAGGAGATACGCAGTATTTT.